These T cell receptor beta chains were read from a single sample in a study of cytomegalovirus exposure and HLA in healthy donors. The table came from immunoSEQ multiplex PCR; TCRdb's copy has only in-frame clones and leaves some out. The repertoire holds roughly 86,000 clones, with 95% to 97% as singletons. Specimen: PBMCs. These receptors were collected from a man aged 18 to 29 in good health and CMV-seropositive. Both conserved end residues are part of each CDR3. D genes are given only for firm matches.

TRBD1,TRBJ2-7,TRBV7-9,CASSSRTGVSYEQYF,TGTGCCAGCAGCTCCCGGACAGGGGTTAGCTACGAGCAGTACTTC
-,TRBJ2-7,TRBV6-5,CASSYSGTPSYEQYF,TGTGCCAGCAGTTACTCTGGGACTCCCTCCTACGAGCAGTACTTC
-,TRBJ1-2,TRBV2,CASILSGAGDYGYTF,TGTGCCAGCATCTTGTCAGGGGCCGGGGACTATGGCTACACCTTC
-,TRBJ1-2,TRBV28,CASSLPGWVNFDYGYTF,TGTGCCAGCAGTTTACCGGGATGGGTAAATTTCGACTATGGCTACACCTTC
TRBD2,TRBJ2-1,TRBV9,CASSATSGRAHEQFF,TGTGCCAGCAGCGCTACTAGCGGGAGGGCCCATGAGCAGTTCTTC
-,TRBJ1-3,TRBV4-2,CASSQGYRPGSGNTIYF,TGTGCCAGCAGCCAAGGATACAGGCCCGGCTCTGGAAACACCATATATTTT
TRBD1,TRBJ2-1,TRBV11-3,CASSLEGAGGDEQFF,TGTGCCAGCAGCTTAGAGGGGGCAGGGGGCGATGAGCAGTTCTTC
TRBD1,TRBJ2-5,TRBV2,CASTSQGAGQETQYF,TGTGCCAGCACCTCACAGGGGGCAGGTCAAGAGACCCAGTACTTC
-,TRBJ2-3,TRBV30,CAWARWGRVGSTDTQYF,TGTGCCTGGGCCAGGTGGGGCAGGGTGGGGAGCACAGATACGCAGTATTTT
-,TRBJ2-1,TRBV11-3,CASSFGVRAGSLTYNEQFF,TGTGCCAGCAGCTTCGGGGTTAGGGCGGGCAGCCTTACCTACAATGAGCAGTTCTTC
-,TRBJ1-1,TRBV7-9,CASSSTTLRSTEAFF,TGTGCCAGCAGCTCGACTACCTTGCGGAGCACTGAAGCTTTCTTT
-,TRBJ2-7,TRBV5-5,CASSLIGVDDEQYF,TGTGCCAGCAGCTTGATAGGGGTCGACGACGAGCAGTACTTC